The source of this T cell receptor (beta chain) is a study of T cell responses to AZD1222 COVID-19 vaccine. Whole-study results and caveats: Repertoire sampling was restricted to post-peak T cell response timepoints. Donors in the cohort were predominantly white British and more often female, and clonal diversity was possibly underestimated.

This clone came up once. Antigen specificity is unknown. The germline V gene encodes CDR1 MNHEY and CDR2 SVGAGI. This CDR3 contains 14 residues. The junction had 3 bases not matched to a gene; V was cut back by 2 bases and J by 6 bases. Measured with immunoSEQ multiplex PCR; TCRdb has only the in-frame clones, and not every one. This sample has 90,000 to 100,000 clones, with 88% found just once. This TCR was sampled from an adult in good health. The gene calls are TRBV6-5 and TRBJ1-5; 8 bases are a match to TRBD1. The sample here was peripheral blood, taken on day 0 of AZD1222 vaccination. The CDR3 here is CASSYTDRGQPQHF. The CDR3 region has the DNA TGTGCCAGCAGTTACACCGACAGGGGTCAGCCCCAGCATTTT.